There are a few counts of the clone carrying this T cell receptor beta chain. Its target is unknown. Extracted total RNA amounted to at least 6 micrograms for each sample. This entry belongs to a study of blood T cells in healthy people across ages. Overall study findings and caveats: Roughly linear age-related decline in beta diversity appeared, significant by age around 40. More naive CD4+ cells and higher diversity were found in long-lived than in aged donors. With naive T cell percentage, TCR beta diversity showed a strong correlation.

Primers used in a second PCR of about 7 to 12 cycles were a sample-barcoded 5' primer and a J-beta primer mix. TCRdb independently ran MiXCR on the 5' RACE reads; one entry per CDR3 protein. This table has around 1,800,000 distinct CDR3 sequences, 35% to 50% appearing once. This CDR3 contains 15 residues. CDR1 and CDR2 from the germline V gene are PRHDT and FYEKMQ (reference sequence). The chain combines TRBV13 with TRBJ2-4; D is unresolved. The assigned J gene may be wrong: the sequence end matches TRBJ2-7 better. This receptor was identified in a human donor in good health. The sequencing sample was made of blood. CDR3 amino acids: CASSLGMAGPYEQYF. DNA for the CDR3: TGTGCCAGCAGCTTAGGGATGGCTGGACCCTACGAGCAGTACTTC.